This TCR beta chain was obtained from a study of T-cell reconstitution after alpha-beta-depleted transplantation in children. Unique molecular identifiers were incorporated into the prepared TCRbeta library. TCRdb reprocessed the PCR reads via MiXCR and lists one record per CDR3 protein. Of around 600,000 distinct CDR3 sequences in the sample, roughly a tenth are singletons; the top ten hold roughly 3.9%. The CDR3 length is 15 residues. Germline V gives CDR1 MNHEY, CDR2 SVGAGI. With 4 bases removed from V and 1 base from J, the gap between germline ends came to 11 bases. The sequenced sample was PBMCs from the stem cell graft donor, obtained from the stem cell graft. The V and J genes are TRBV6-5 and TRBJ1-5, with D possibly matching TRBD1 (5 bases). This TCR was sampled from a human donor who donated a stem cell graft to a child with acute myeloid leukemia. In nucleotides, the CDR3 is TGTGCCAGCAGTTCCGGGGACGGGAGCAATCAGCCCCAGCATTTT. Its protein product is CASSSGDGSNQPQHF.